The clone carrying this TCR beta chain was detected a few times. Its antigen is still unknown. Assay: immunoSEQ multiplex PCR; the TCRdb copy retains only in-frame clones and omits some. The data show about 910 clones, almost 60% seen once. The data were taken from a study of T cells after posttransplantation cyclophosphamide. Findings and caveats of the study: Recipient CMV seropositivity and CMV reactivation strongly tracked TRB clonality.

A marrow graft followed busulfan-fludarabine conditioning, with cyclophosphamide on days +3 and +4. The CDR3 length is 15 residues. V lost 4 bases, J lost 4 bases, and 16 bases lay in between. Germline V gene sequence: CDR1 SGDLS, CDR2 YYNGEE. J is TRBJ2-3 and V is TRBV9; tentative D call: TRBD1 (6 bases). The sample in question was CD8+ T cells sorted from blood, obtained after allogeneic stem cell transplant with posttransplant cyclophosphamide. The source of this sequence is a male patient in his forties or fifties who received an allogeneic stem cell transplant from an unrelated donor, was CMV-positive, and had acute GVHD only. The T cells may come from the graft donor. The CDR3 is CASSLGQGHPDTQYF. The CDR3 DNA is TGTGCCAGCAGCTTAGGGCAGGGACATCCAGATACGCAGTATTTT. The complete variable domain, with remaining parts taken from reference TRBV9 and TRBJ2-3, reads DSGVTQTPKHLITATGQRVTLRCSPRSGDLSVYWYQQSLDQGLQFLIQYYNGEERAKGNILERFSAQQFPDLHSELNLSSLELGDSALYFCASSLGQGHPDTQYFGPGTRLTVL.